This paragraph covers one T cell receptor beta chain sequence. Repertoires were generated with immunoSEQ multiplex PCR, while TCRdb's copy carries only in-frame clones and drops some. The sample lists around 50,000 clones; around 92% were seen once. The CDR3 sequence is 16 residues long. With 1 base removed from V and 4 bases from J, the gap between germline ends came to 16 bases. CDR1 is LNHDA, CDR2 SQIVND, per germline (reference sequence). The data belong to a study of T cell changes during pregnancy in multiple sclerosis. This TCR was sampled from a female donor in good health, enrolled as a control in a pregnancy study. The sequenced sample was peripheral blood, obtained after pregnancy. The V call is TRBV19, the J call TRBJ2-5; weak D call: TRBD2 (5 bases). The CDR3 spells CASSIGYRGSVETQYF. As DNA, the CDR3 is TGTGCCAGTAGTATAGGGTACCGGGGAAGCGTAGAGACCCAGTACTTC. Combining the CDR3 with reference TRBV19 and TRBJ2-5 gives the whole variable domain DGGITQSPKYLFRKEGQNVTLSCEQNLNHDAMYWYRQDPGQGLRLIYYSQIVNDFQKGDIAEGYSVSREKKESFPLTVTSAQKNPTAFYLCASSIGYRGSVETQYFGPGTRLLVL.